A selection of T cell receptor beta chains follows, all from one sample in a study of OX40 agonist ivuxolimab in advanced cancers. The assay was immunoSEQ multiplex PCR, and TCRdb's table has in-frame clones only and misses some. Of roughly 46,000 clones in the sample, around 85% were seen once. Specimen: CD4+ or CD8+ T cells sorted from blood, collected in a trial of the OX40 agonist ivuxolimab. Receptor source: an adult with an advanced solid tumor such as melanoma, head and neck, liver or kidney cancer. The conserved cysteine and the conserved F or W are not part of the CDR3 here. A D gene is named only where the DNA matches it firmly. Size tells how often a clone was seen (once, few, many) or the class of an expanded clone, and some rows leave it out.

j_call | d_call | v_call | clone_size | cdr3_aa
TRBJ1-1 | - | TRBV28 | - | ASFPTGTLNTEAF
TRBJ2-1 | TRBD1 | TRBV4-1 | - | ASSQALGGKYNEQF
TRBJ2-1 | - | TRBV15 | - | ATSRDFPQEQF
TRBJ2-2 | - | TRBV13 | - | ASSPALGLQGSGELF
TRBJ2-1 | - | TRBV27 | few | ASSEGTEQF
TRBJ2-7 | - | TRBV29-1 | - | SVGSYEQY
TRBJ2-2 | - | TRBV19 | - | ASSISGITGELF
TRBJ2-3 | - | TRBV18 | - | ASSPNSGATDTQY
TRBJ1-5 | - | TRBV18 | - | ASSPRSRGYQPQH
TRBJ2-7 | - | TRBV19 | - | ASSMASGIWYEQY
TRBJ2-5 | TRBD2 | TRBV5-4 | once | ASSPSGGYQETQY
TRBJ1-4 | - | TRBV27 | - | ASSLTLPGNLEKLF
TRBJ2-1 | TRBD2 | TRBV5-1 | - | ASNPGTSKNEQF
TRBJ1-1 | TRBD1 | TRBV11-3 | - | ASSLPKDRVGEAF
TRBJ2-3 | TRBD2 | TRBV27 | - | ASGGLAGGGTDTQY
TRBJ2-1 | - | TRBV18 | - | ASSPTRYNEQF
TRBJ2-2 | TRBD2 | TRBV30 | - | ASVLWTSGTGELF
TRBJ2-3 | - | TRBV18 | - | ASSPPRGLTDTQY
TRBJ1-2 | - | TRBV28 | - | ASSLGGYYGYT
TRBJ2-4 | - | TRBV15 | - | ATSRFPGRAGTGAKNIQY
TRBJ1-5 | - | TRBV16 | - | ASSQRRDSNQPQH
TRBJ1-4 | TRBD1 | TRBV5-1 | - | ASSSWTGGSQNEKLF
TRBJ1-1 | - | TRBV14 | many | ASKREGTEAF
TRBJ2-7 | - | TRBV5-1 | - | ASSPGPGAGAYEQY
TRBJ1-2 | - | TRBV28 | - | ASRIKPYGYT
TRBJ2-7 | TRBD2 | TRBV9 | - | ASSTLGLDYEQY
TRBJ1-3 | - | TRBV2 | - | ASRPSVMGNTIY
TRBJ1-3 | - | TRBV2 | - | ASSEEQTSGNTIY
TRBJ2-5 | - | TRBV7-9 | - | ASSPRTEHQETQY
TRBJ1-1 | - | TRBV14 | - | ASGWDLNTEAF
TRBJ2-7 | TRBD1 | TRBV6-5 | - | ASKGTVPYEQY
TRBJ2-1 | - | TRBV7-2 | - | ASSSSWAGYNEQF
TRBJ2-2 | - | TRBV19 | - | ASNPGANTGELF
TRBJ1-5 | - | TRBV6-6 | - | ASRPHINQPQH
TRBJ1-2 | TRBD1 | TRBV6-6 | - | ASSKGQGAGGYT
TRBJ2-2 | TRBD2 | TRBV28 | - | ASTQWGGRLGELF
TRBJ2-5 | - | TRBV7-9 | - | ASSLVSGYGTQY
TRBJ2-5 | TRBD2 | TRBV6-6 | - | ASRTSGRKQETQY
TRBJ2-7 | TRBD1 | TRBV7-2 | - | ASSETGTGGMQY
TRBJ2-1 | TRBD2 | TRBV19 | - | ASSIGISGRVFNEQF
TRBJ1-5 | - | TRBV28 | - | ATGQRKLQPQH
TRBJ2-7 | TRBD2 | TRBV2 | - | ASSAETSAGEQY
TRBJ2-7 | - | TRBV28 | few | ASRFPGRTSSYEQY
TRBJ2-6 | - | TRBV5-1 | - | ASSPSGTSGANVLT
TRBJ1-1 | TRBD1 | TRBV27 | - | ASSSHYRGRTRTEAF
TRBJ2-7 | TRBD1 | TRBV5-4 | - | ASSLGQDSYEQY
TRBJ2-1 | TRBD1 | TRBV4-1 | - | ASSQRPGQGGDEQF
TRBJ1-5 | - | TRBV18 | - | ASSPGGNQPQH
TRBJ1-6 | TRBD1 | TRBV18 | - | ASSPGQGYSPLH
TRBJ2-7 | TRBD2 | TRBV7-9 | - | ASSLLAEAYEQY
TRBJ2-7 | - | TRBV5-5 | - | ASSLTQVPGEQY
TRBJ2-4 | TRBD1 | TRBV6-1 | - | ASGQGQGLGIQY